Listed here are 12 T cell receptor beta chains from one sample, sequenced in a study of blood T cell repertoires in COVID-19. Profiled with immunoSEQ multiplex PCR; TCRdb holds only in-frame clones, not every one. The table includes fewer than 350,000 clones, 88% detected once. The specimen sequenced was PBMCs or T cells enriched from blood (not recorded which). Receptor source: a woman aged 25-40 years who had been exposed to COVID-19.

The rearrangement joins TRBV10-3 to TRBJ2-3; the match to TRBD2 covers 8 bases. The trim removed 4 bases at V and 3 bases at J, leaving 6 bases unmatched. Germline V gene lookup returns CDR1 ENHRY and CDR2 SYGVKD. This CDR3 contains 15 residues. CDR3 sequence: CAISVRAGETDTQYF. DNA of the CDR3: TGTGCCATCAGTGTTCGAGCGGGAGAGACAGATACGCAGTATTTT.

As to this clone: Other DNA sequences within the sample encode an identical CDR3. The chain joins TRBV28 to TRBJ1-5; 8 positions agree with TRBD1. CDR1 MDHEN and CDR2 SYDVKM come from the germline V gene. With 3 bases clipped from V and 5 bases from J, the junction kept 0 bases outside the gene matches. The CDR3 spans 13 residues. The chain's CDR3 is CASSLTGDQPQHF. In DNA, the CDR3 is TGTGCCAGCAGTTTGACAGGGGATCAGCCCCAGCATTTT.

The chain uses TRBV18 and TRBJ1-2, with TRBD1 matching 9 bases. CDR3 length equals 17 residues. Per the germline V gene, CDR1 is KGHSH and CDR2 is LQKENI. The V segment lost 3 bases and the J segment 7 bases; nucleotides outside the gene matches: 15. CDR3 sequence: CASSPGTGQTNLAGYTF. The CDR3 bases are TGTGCCAGCTCACCGGGGACAGGGCAGACCAACCTGGCTGGCTACACCTTC.

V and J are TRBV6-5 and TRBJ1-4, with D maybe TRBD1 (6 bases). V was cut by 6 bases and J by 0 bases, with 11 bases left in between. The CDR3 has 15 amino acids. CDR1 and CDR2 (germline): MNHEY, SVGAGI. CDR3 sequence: CASRGTSTTNEKLFF. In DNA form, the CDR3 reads TGTGCCAGCAGGGGGACATCCACAACTAATGAAAAACTGTTTTTT.

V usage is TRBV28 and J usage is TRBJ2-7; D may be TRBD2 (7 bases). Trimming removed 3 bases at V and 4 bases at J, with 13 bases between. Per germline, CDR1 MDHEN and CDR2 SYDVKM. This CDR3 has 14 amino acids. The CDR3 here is CASSFGGRKYEQYF. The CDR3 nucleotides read TGTGCCAGCAGTTTCGGGGGGCGTAAGTACGAGCAGTACTTC.

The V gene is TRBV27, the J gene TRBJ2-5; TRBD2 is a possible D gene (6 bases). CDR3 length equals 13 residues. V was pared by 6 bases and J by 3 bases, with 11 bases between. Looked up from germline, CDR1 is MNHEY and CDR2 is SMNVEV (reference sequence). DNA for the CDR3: TGTGCCAGCAGAACGGGAGTGGAAGAGACCCAGTACTTC. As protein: CASRTGVEETQYF.

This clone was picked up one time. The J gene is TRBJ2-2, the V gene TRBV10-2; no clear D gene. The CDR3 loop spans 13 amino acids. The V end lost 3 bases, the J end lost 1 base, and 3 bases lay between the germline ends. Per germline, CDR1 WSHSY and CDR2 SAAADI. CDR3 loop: CASSDWNTGELFF. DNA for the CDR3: TGCGCCAGCAGTGACTGGAACACCGGGGAGCTGTTTTTT.

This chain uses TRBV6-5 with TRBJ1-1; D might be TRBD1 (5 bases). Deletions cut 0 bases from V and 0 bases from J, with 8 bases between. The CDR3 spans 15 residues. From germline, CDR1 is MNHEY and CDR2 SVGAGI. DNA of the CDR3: TGTGCCAGCAGTTACTCAGCAGGGATGAACACTGAAGCTTTCTTT. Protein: CASSYSAGMNTEAFF.

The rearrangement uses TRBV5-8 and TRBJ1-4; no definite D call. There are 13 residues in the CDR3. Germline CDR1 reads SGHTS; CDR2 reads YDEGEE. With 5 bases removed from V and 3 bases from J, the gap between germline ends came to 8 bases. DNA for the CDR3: TGTGCCAGCAGACGAGAGTCTAATGAAAAACTGTTTTTT. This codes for CASRRESNEKLFF.

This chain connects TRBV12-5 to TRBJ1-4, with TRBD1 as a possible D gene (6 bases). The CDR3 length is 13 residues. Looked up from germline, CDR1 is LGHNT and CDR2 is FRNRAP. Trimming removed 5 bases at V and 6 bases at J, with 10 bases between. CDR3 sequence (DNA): TGTGCTAGTGGTAACGGACAGCATGAAAAACTGTTTTTT. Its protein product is CASGNGQHEKLFF.

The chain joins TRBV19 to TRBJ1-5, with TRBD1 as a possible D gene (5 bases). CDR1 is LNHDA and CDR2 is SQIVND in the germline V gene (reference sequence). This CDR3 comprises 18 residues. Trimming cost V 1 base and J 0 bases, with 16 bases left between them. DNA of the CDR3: TGTGCCAGTAGTATAGGCAGGGACGCGGGGTATAGCAATCAGCCCCAGCATTTT. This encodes CASSIGRDAGYSNQPQHF.

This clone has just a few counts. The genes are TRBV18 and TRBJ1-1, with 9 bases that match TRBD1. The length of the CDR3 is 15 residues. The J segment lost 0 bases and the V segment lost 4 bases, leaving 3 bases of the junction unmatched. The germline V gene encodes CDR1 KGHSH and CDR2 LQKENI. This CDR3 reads CASSRDRELNTEAFF. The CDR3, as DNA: TGTGCCAGCTCACGGGACAGGGAGTTGAACACTGAAGCTTTCTTT.